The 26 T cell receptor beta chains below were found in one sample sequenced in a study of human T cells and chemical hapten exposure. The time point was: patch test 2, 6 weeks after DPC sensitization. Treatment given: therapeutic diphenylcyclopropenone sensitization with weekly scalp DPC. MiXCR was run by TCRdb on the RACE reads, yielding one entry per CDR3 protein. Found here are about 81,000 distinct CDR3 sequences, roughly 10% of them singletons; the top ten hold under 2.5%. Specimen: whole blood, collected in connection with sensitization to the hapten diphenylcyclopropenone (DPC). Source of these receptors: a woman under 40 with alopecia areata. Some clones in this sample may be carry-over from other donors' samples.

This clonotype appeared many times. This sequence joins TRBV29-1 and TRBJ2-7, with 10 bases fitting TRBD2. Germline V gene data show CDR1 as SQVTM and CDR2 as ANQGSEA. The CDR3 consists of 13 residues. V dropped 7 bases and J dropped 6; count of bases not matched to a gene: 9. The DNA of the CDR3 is TGCAGCGCTGGGGCTAGCGGGAGTTCCGAGCAGTACTTC. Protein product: CSAGASGSSEQYF.

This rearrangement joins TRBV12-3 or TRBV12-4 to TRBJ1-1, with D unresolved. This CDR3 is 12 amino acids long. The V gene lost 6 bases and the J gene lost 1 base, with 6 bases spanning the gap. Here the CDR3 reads CASRWENTEAFF. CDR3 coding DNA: TGTGCCAGCAGGTGGGAGAACACTGAAGCTTTCTTT.

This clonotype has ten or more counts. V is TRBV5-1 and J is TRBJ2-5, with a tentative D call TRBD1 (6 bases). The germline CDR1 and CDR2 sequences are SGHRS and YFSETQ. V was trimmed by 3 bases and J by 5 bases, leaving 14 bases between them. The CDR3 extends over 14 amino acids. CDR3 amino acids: CASSSRGLGETQYF. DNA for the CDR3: TGCGCCAGCAGCTCCAGGGGTCTCGGCGAGACCCAGTACTTC.

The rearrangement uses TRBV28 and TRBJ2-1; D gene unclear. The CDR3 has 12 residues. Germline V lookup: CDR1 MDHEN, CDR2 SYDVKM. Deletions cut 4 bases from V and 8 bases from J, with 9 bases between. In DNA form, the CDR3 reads TGTGCCAGCAGTTCACAGACTGATGAGCAGTTCTTC. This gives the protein CASSSQTDEQFF.

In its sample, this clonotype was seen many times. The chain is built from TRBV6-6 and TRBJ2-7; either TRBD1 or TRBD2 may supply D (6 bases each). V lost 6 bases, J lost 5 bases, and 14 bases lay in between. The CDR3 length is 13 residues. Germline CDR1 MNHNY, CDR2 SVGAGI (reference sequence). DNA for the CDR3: TGTGCCAGCAGCCCGAGAGGGGGGAACGAGCAGTACTTC. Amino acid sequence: CASSPRGGNEQYF.

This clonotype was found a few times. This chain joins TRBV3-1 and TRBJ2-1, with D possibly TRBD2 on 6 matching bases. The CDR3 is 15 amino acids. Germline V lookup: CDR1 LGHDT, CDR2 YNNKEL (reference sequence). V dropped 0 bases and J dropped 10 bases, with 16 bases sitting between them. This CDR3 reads CASSQEGLIIPEQFF. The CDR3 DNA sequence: TGTGCCAGCAGCCAAGAGGGACTTATCATACCGGAGCAGTTCTTC.

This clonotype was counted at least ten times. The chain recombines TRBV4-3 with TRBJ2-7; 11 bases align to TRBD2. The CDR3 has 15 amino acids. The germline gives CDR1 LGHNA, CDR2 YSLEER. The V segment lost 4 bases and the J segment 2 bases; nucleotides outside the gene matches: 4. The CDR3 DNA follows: TGCGCCAGCAGCCCGACTAGCGGGACTGCCTACGAGCAGTACTTC. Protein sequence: CASSPTSGTAYEQYF.

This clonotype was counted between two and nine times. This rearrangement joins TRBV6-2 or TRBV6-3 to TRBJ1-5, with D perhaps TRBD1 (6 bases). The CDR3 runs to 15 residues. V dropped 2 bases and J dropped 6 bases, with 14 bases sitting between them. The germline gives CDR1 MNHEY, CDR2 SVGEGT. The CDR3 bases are TGTGCCAGCAGTTACAATGGGGGGGCCGGTCAGCCCCAGCATTTT. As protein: CASSYNGGAGQPQHF.

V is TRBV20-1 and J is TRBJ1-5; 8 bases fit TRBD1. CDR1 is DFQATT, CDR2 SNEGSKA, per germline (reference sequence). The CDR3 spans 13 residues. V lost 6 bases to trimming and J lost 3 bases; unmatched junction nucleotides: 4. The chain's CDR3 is CSAEDRVNQPQHF. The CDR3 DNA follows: TGCAGTGCAGAGGACAGGGTCAATCAGCCCCAGCATTTT.

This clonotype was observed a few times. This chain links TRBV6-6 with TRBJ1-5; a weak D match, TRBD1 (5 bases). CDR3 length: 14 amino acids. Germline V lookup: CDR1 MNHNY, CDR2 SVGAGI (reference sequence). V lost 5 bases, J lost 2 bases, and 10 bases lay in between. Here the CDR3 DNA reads TGTGCCAGCAGTACCGACAGAGGCAATCAGCCCCAGCATTTT. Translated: CASSTDRGNQPQHF.

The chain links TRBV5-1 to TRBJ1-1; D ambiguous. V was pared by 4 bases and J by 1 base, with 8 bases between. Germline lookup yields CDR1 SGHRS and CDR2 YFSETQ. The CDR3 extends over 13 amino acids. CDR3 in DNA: TGCGCCAGCAGCCCCCACGAGAACACTGAAGCTTTCTTT. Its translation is CASSPHENTEAFF.

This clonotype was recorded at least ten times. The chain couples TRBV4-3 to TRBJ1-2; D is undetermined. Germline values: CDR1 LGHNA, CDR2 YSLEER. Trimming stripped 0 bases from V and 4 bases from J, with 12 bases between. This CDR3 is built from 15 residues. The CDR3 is CASSQDSGSGYGYTF. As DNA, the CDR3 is TGCGCCAGCAGCCAAGATAGCGGGTCTGGCTATGGCTACACCTTC.

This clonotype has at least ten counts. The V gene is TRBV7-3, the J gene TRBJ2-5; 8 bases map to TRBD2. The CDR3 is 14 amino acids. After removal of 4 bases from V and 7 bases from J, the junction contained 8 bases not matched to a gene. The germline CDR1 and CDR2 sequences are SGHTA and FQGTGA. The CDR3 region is CASSSSGGWGTQYF. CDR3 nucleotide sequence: TGTGCCAGCAGCTCCAGCGGGGGCTGGGGGACCCAGTACTTC. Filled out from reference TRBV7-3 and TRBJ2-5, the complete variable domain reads GAGVSQTPSNKVTEKGKYVELRCDPISGHTALYWYRQSLGQGPEFLIYFQGTGAADDSGLPNDRFFAVRPEGSVSTLKIQRTERGDSAVYLCASSSSGGWGTQYFGPGTRLLVL.

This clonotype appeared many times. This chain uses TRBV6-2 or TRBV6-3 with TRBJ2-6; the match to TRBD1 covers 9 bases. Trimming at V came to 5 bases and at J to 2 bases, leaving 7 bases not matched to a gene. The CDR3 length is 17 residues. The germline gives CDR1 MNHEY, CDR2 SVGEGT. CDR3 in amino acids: CASSPGTGSTGANVLTF. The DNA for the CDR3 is TGTGCCAGCAGTCCCGGGACAGGGTCGACTGGGGCCAACGTCCTGACTTTC.

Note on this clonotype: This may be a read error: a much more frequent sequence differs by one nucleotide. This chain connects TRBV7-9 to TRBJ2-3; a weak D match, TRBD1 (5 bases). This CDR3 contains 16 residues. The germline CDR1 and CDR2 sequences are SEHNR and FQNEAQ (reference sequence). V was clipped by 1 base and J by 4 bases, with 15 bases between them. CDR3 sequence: CASSLDFDSNSDTQYF. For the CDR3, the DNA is TGTGCCAGCAGCTTAGACTTCGACAGCAACTCAGATACGCAGTATTTT.

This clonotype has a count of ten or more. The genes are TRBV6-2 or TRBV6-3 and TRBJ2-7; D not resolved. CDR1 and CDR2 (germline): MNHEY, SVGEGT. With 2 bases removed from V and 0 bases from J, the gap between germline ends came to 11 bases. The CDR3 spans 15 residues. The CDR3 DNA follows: TGTGCCAGCAGTTACGGCCCCCACAACTCCTACGAGCAGTACTTC. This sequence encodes CASSYGPHNSYEQYF.

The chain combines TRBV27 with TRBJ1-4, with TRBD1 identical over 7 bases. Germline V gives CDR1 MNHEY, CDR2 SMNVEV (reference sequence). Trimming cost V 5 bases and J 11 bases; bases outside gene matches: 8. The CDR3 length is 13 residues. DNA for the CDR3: TGTGCCAGCAGTCCCTCGACAGGGACGAAACTGTTTTTT. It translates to CASSPSTGTKLFF.

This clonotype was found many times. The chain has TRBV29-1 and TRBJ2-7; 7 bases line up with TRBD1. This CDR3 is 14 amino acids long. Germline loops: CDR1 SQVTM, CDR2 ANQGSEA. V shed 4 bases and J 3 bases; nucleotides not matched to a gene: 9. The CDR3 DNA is TGCAGCGTTGTAGGATTCAGGGGGTACTACGAGCAGTACTTC. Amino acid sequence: CSVVGFRGYYEQYF.

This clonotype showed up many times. The chain's CDR3 is CASSEEGRVGKNIQYF. CDR3 nucleotide sequence: TGTGCCAGCAGTGAAGAGGGTAGGGTGGGCAAAAACATTCAGTACTTC. V usage is TRBV6-1 and J usage is TRBJ2-4; D is uncertain. The CDR3 totals 16 residues. Germline V gene lookup returns CDR1 MNHNS and CDR2 SASEGT. Deletions cut 1 base from V and 3 bases from J, with 13 bases between.

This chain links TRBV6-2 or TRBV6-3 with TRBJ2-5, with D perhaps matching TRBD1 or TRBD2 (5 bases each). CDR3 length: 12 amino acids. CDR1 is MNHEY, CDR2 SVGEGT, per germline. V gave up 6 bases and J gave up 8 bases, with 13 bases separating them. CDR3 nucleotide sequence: TGTGCCAGCAGGGGACCGGTTCCTACCCAGTACTTC. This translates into CASRGPVPTQYF.

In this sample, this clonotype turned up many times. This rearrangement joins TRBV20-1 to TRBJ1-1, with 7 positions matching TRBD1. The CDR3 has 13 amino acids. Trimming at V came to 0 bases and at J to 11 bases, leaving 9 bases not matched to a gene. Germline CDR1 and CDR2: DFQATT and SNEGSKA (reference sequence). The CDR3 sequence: CSARDDRVLVAFF. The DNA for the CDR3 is TGCAGTGCTAGAGACGACAGGGTCCTTGTTGCTTTCTTT.

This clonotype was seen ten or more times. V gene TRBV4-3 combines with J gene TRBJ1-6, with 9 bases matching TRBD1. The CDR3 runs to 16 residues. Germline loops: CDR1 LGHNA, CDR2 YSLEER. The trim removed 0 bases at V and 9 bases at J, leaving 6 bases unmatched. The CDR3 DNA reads TGCGCCAGCAGCCAAGATCCTGGACAGGGGTTTTCACCCCTCCACTTT. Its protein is CASSQDPGQGFSPLHF.

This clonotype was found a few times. CDR3: CASRQRTAGETQYF. CDR3 nucleotides: TGTGCCAGCCGTCAAAGGACAGCCGGGGAGACCCAGTACTTC. The rearrangement uses TRBV5-6 and TRBJ2-5; D might be TRBD1 (6 bases). V lost 7 bases and J lost 5, with 18 bases in between. CDR3 length: 14 residues. In germline, CDR1 is SGHDT, CDR2 YYEEEE.

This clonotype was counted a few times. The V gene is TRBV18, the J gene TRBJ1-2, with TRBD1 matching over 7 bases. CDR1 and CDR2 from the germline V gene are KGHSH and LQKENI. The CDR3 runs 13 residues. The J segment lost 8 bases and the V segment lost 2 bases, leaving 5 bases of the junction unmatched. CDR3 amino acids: CASSPGTARGYTF. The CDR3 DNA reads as TGTGCCAGCTCACCAGGGACAGCCCGCGGCTACACCTTC.

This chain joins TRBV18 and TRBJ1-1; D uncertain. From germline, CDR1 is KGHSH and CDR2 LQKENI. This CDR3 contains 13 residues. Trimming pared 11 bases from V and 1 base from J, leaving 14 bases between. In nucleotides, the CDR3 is TGTGCCGCCCGTGGTGCCCAGAACACTGAAGCTTTCTTT. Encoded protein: CAARGAQNTEAFF.

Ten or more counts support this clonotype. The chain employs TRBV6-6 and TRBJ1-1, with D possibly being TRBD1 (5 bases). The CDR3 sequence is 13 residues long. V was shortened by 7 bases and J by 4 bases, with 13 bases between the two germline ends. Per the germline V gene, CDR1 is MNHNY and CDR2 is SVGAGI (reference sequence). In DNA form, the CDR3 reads TGTGCCAGCACCCCGGTTGGGGGCACTGAAGCTTTCTTT. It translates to CASTPVGGTEAFF.